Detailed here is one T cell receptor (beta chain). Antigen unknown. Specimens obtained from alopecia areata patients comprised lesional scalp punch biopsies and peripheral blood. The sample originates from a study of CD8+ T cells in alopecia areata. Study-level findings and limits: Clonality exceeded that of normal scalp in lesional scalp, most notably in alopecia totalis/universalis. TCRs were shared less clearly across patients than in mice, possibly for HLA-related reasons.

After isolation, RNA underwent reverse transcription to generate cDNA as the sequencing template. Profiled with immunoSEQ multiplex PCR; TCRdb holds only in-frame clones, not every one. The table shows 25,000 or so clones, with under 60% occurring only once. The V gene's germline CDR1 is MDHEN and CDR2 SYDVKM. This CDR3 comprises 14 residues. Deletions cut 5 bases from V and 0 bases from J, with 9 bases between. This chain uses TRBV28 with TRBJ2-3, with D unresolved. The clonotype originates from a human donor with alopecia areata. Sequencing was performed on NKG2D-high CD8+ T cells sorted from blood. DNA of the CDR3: TGTGCCAGCAGTCTAACGACTAGCACAGATACGCAGTATTTT. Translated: CASSLTTSTDTQYF.